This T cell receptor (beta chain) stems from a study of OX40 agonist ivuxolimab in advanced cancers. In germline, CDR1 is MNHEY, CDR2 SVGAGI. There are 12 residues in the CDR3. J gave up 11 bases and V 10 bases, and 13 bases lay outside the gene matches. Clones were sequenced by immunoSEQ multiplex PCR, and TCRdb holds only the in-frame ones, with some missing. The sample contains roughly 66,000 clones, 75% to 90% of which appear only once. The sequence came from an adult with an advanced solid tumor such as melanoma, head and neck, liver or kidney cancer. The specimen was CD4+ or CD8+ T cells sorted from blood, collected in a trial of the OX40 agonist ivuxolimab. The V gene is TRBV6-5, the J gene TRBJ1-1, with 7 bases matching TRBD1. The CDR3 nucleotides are TGTGCCACCCTGCAGGGGGGCCGGGTGGCTTTCTTT. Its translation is CATLQGGRVAFF.